This passage covers 10 T cell receptor beta chains from one sample sequenced in a study of cytomegalovirus exposure and HLA in healthy donors. It was with 60 Vbeta and 13 Jbeta primers that the PCR ran. Clones were sequenced by immunoSEQ multiplex PCR, and TCRdb holds only the in-frame ones, with some missing. The top ten hold 10% to 13% of the sample, which has about 210,000 clones, around four fifths seen once. Sequenced sample: PBMCs. These receptors came from a woman aged 45-59 years in good health and CMV-seropositive.

This chain links TRBV2 with TRBJ2-3, with a tentative D call TRBD1 (6 bases). Germline CDR1 SNHLY, CDR2 FYNNEI. The CDR3 is 14 amino acids. The V end was cut by 6 bases, the J end by 0 bases, with 10 bases between. Here the CDR3 DNA reads TGTGCCAGCAGATACGACAGGAGCACAGATACGCAGTATTTT. Residues: CASRYDRSTDTQYF.

The chain joins TRBV19 to TRBJ1-5; maybe TRBD1 (6 bases). The V gene's germline CDR1 is LNHDA and CDR2 SQIVND (reference sequence). CDR3 length: 14 residues. Between the trimmed V and J ends, which lost 10 bases and 0 bases, there was a span of 13 bases. CDR3 nucleotide sequence: TGTGCCACCCGGACAGTAAATAGCAATCAGCCCCAGCATTTT. This gives the protein CATRTVNSNQPQHF.

This chain joins TRBV4-3 and TRBJ2-6, with a possible D match to TRBD1 (5 bases). The CDR3 is 19 residues long. Germline assignment: CDR1 LGHNA and CDR2 YSLEER. The V gene lost 1 base and the J gene lost 3 bases, with 19 bases spanning the gap. CDR3 sequence reads: CASSQVVVGLLGGANVLTF. CDR3 DNA: TGCGCCAGCAGCCAAGTGGTTGTGGGGCTCCTTGGTGGGGCCAACGTCCTGACTTTC.

The CDR3, as DNA: TGTGCCAGCAGCGTAGCCCCAAGAACACCTTACAATGAGCAGTTCTTC. Residues: CASSVAPRTPYNEQFF. The chain links TRBV9 to TRBJ2-1; D is uncertain. V was pared by 0 bases and J by 4 bases, with 14 bases between. CDR1 is SGDLS, CDR2 YYNGEE, per germline. This CDR3 has 16 residues.

This chain uses TRBV18 with TRBJ1-6; D gene ambiguous. The germline gives CDR1 KGHSH, CDR2 LQKENI. V gave up 3 bases and J gave up 9 bases, with 12 bases separating them. This CDR3 contains 14 residues. As DNA, the CDR3 is TGTGCCAGCTCACCCGACACACAAATTTCACCCCTCCACTTT. Protein sequence: CASSPDTQISPLHF.

This chain links TRBV28 with TRBJ1-2, with D unclear. Germline CDR1 reads MDHEN; CDR2 reads SYDVKM. The V and J ends lost 3 bases and 4 bases respectively, with 9 bases between them. CDR3 length: 13 amino acids. CDR3 DNA: TGTGCCAGCAGTTTCGCACACAGCTATGGCTACACCTTC. It yields the protein CASSFAHSYGYTF.

The chain employs TRBV7-3 and TRBJ2-1; 8 positions agree with TRBD2. Trimming cost V 3 bases and J 3 bases; bases outside gene matches: 4. Germline values: CDR1 SGHTA, CDR2 FQGTGA. This CDR3 is built from 15 residues. The CDR3 is CASSLSSGHYNEQFF. CDR3 nucleotide sequence: TGTGCCAGCAGCTTGTCTAGCGGGCACTACAATGAGCAGTTCTTC.

V and J are TRBV5-1 and TRBJ1-1; 8 nucleotides align to TRBD1. Germline-derived CDR1 and CDR2 are SGHRS and YFSETQ. Trimming removed 4 bases from V and 4 bases from J; junction bases left unmatched: 9. The length of the CDR3 is 15 residues. CDR3 nucleotides: TGCGCCAGCAGCGAATTGATAACAGGGGGCACTGAAGCTTTCTTT. It translates to CASSELITGGTEAFF.

This chain uses TRBV28 with TRBJ1-5; tentatively, D is TRBD1 (5 bases). The V and J ends lost 11 bases and 3 bases respectively, with 14 bases between them. Germline V gene sequence: CDR1 MDHEN, CDR2 SYDVKM. The length of the CDR3 is 13 residues. The DNA for the CDR3 is TGTGCCGCGAACAGCAGGGTCAATCAGCCCCAGCATTTT. Its protein is CAANSRVNQPQHF.

The chain joins TRBV29-1 to TRBJ2-7, with a tentative D call TRBD1 (6 bases). This CDR3 spans 17 amino acids. Germline V CDR1 and CDR2: SQVTM, ANQGSEA. The ends were cut back, 2 bases at V and 0 bases at J, with 20 bases in the middle. CDR3 DNA: TGCAGCGTTGAATTGGGTGCCGGGACACCGAGCTCCTACGAGCAGTACTTC. Encoded protein: CSVELGAGTPSSYEQYF.